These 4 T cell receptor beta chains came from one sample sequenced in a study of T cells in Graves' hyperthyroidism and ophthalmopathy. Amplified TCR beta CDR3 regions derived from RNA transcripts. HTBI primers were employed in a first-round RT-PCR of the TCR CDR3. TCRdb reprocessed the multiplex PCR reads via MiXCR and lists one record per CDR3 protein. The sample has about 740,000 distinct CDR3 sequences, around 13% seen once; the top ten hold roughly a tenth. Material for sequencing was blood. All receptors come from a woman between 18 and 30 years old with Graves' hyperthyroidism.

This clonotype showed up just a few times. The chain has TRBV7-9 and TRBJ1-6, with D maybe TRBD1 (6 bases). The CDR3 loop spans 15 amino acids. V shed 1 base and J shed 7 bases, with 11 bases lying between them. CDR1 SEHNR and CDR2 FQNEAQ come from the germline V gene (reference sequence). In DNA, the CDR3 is TGTGCCAGCAGCTTAGTTGCAGGGGCAAATTCACCCCTCCACTTT. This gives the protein CASSLVAGANSPLHF. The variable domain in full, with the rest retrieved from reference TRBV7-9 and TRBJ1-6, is DTGVSQNPRHKITKRGQNVTFRCDPISEHNRLYWYRQTLGQGPEFLTYFQNEAQLEKSRLLSDRFSAERPKGSFSTLEIQRTEQGDSAMYLCASSLVAGANSPLHFGNGTRLTVT.

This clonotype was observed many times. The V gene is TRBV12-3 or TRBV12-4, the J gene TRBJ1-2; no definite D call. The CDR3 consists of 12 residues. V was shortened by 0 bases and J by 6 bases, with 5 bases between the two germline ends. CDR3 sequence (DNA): TGTGCCAGCAGTTTAGCTAAAAATGGCTACACCTTC. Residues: CASSLAKNGYTF.

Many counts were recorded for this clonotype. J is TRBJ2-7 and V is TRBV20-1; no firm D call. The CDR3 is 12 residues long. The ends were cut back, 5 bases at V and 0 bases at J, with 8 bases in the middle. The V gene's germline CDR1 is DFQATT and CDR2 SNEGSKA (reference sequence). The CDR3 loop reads CSAFKSSYEQYF. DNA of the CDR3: TGCAGTGCTTTCAAGAGCTCCTACGAGCAGTACTTC.

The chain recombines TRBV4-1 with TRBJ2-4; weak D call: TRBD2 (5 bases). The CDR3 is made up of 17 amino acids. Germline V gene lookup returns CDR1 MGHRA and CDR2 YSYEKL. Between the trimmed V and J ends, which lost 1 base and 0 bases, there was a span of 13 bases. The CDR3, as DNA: TGCGCCAGCAGCCAAGTTGGAGCGGACCTAGCCAAAAACATTCAGTACTTC. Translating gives CASSQVGADLAKNIQYF.